A single sample is the source of the 17 T cell receptor beta chains below, sequenced in a study of cytomegalovirus exposure and HLA in healthy donors. The PCR contained 60 Vbeta and 13 Jbeta primers. Measured with immunoSEQ multiplex PCR; TCRdb has only the in-frame clones, and not every one. The sample shows 140,000 to 150,000 clones, 78% of them seen only once. Material for sequencing was PBMCs. Receptor source: a female donor in good health and CMV-seronegative.

The chain couples TRBV6-5 to TRBJ1-2, with 8 positions matching TRBD1. V lost 4 bases, J lost 2 bases, and 9 bases stayed unmatched. The CDR3 runs 16 residues. CDR1 and CDR2 from the germline V gene are MNHEY and SVGAGI. The CDR3 protein is CASSWTGKIRNYGYTF. For the CDR3, the DNA is TGTGCCAGCAGTTGGACAGGGAAAATCCGAAACTATGGCTACACCTTC.

This clone was recorded a few times. The chain has TRBV6-6 and TRBJ1-1; tentative D call: TRBD1 (6 bases). Per germline, CDR1 MNHNY and CDR2 SVGAGI (reference sequence). The ends were cut back, 8 bases at V and 4 bases at J, with 17 bases in the middle. CDR3 length equals 14 residues. The CDR3 DNA reads as TGTGCCAGCGCTCAAGTAGGGGGGGGCACTGAAGCTTTCTTT. As protein: CASAQVGGGTEAFF.

CDR3 sequence: CASSAAGTYNEQFF. The CDR3 DNA follows: TGCGCCAGCAGCGCGGCTGGTACCTACAATGAGCAGTTCTTC. J is TRBJ2-1 and V is TRBV5-1; D remains unclear. This CDR3 contains 14 residues. CDR1 SGHRS and CDR2 YFSETQ come from the germline V gene. The V gene lost 4 bases and the J gene lost 2 bases, with 10 bases spanning the gap.

Worth noting for this clone: One end of the junction fails to match germline, which may point to a read error. This sequence joins TRBV5-6 and TRBJ1-2; the D is unclear. The CDR3 is 12 amino acids. CDR1 is SGHDT and CDR2 is YYEEEE in the germline V gene. The CDR3 DNA is TGTGCCAGCAGCCTTGCAGACTATGGCTACCCCTTC. Translating gives CASSLADYGYPF.

This clone was recorded only once. The genes are TRBV27 and TRBJ1-6; TRBD1 aligns across 8 bases. Germline V gives CDR1 MNHEY, CDR2 SMNVEV (reference sequence). CDR3 size: 17 residues. The V segment lost 5 bases and the J segment 3 bases; nucleotides outside the gene matches: 9. CDR3 DNA: TGTGCCAGCAGTCTTGGAAACAGGGGGTTCTATAATTCACCCCTCCACTTT. Its protein product is CASSLGNRGFYNSPLHF.

The chain combines TRBV6-1 with TRBJ1-1, with 10 bases fitting TRBD1. CDR3 length equals 15 residues. The germline V gene encodes CDR1 MNHNS and CDR2 SASEGT. Losses at the gene ends were 6 bases for V and 0 bases for J; bases not matched to a gene: 4. CDR3 nucleotides: TGTGCCAGCAGCTACGGGACAGGGGTGAACACTGAAGCTTTCTTT. This translates into CASSYGTGVNTEAFF.

This sequence joins TRBV11-2 and TRBJ1-2, with TRBD1 as a possible D gene (6 bases). Trimming took 5 bases from V and 8 from J, leaving 18 bases between them. CDR3 length: 14 amino acids. Germline assignment: CDR1 SGHAT and CDR2 FQNNGV. The CDR3 DNA follows: TGTGCCAGCAGCCCGGGACATTCACCTTACGGCTACACCTTC. Protein: CASSPGHSPYGYTF.

V gene TRBV27 combines with J gene TRBJ2-7, with D unclear. The CDR3 length is 13 residues. CDR1 and CDR2 from the germline V gene are MNHEY and SMNVEV (reference sequence). V was clipped by 6 bases and J by 3 bases, with 12 bases between them. The CDR3 DNA sequence: TGTGCCAGCAGAGCTACAGCCCACTACGAGCAGTACTTC. It yields the protein CASRATAHYEQYF.

The chain uses TRBV6-1 and TRBJ1-2; TRBD1 agrees at 10 bases. In germline, CDR1 is MNHNS, CDR2 SASEGT. The CDR3 is made up of 13 amino acids. V shed 5 bases, J shed 6 bases, and the junction held 3 bases outside the gene matches. The CDR3 coding sequence is TGTGCCAGCAGTTTGGGACAGGGGAATGGCTACACCTTC. Its translation: CASSLGQGNGYTF.

The chain is built from TRBV4-1 and TRBJ2-1; 10 positions agree with TRBD2. CDR3 length equals 13 residues. J gave up 4 bases and V 6 bases, and 0 bases lay outside the gene matches. CDR1 MGHRA and CDR2 YSYEKL come from the germline V gene. This CDR3 reads CASRTSGYNEQFF. Written as DNA, the CDR3 is TGCGCCAGCAGGACTAGCGGGTACAATGAGCAGTTCTTC.

V is TRBV9 and J is TRBJ2-1, with D perhaps matching TRBD2 (6 bases). CDR1 SGDLS and CDR2 YYNGEE come from the germline V gene. The CDR3 loop spans 13 amino acids. The ends were cut back, 0 bases at V and 9 bases at J, with 10 bases in the middle. DNA for the CDR3: TGTGCCAGCAGCGTAGTGTCCGGGGGTGAGCAGTTCTTC. Translating it yields CASSVVSGGEQFF.

This clone was counted between two and nine times. This sequence joins TRBV4-3 and TRBJ2-7; 7 bases are shared with TRBD1. The CDR3 consists of 16 residues. The germline CDR1 and CDR2 sequences are LGHNA and YSLEER. After removal of 0 bases from V and 2 bases from J, the junction contained 7 bases not matched to a gene. For the CDR3, the DNA is TGCGCCAGCAGCCAAGAGGATCGACAGGGCGCCTACGAGCAGTACTTC. Its protein product is CASSQEDRQGAYEQYF.

The chain is built from TRBV19 and TRBJ2-5, with 8 bases fitting TRBD1. Germline values: CDR1 LNHDA, CDR2 SQIVND (reference sequence). Losses at the gene ends were 7 bases for V and 0 bases for J; bases not matched to a gene: 4. This CDR3 is 14 amino acids long. The CDR3 DNA sequence: TGTGCCAGTAATCGGGACAGGTACCAAGAGACCCAGTACTTC. Its protein is CASNRDRYQETQYF. The full variable domain, in which reference TRBV19 and TRBJ2-5 provide the parts outside the CDR3, is DGGITQSPKYLFRKEGQNVTLSCEQNLNHDAMYWYRQDPGQGLRLIYYSQIVNDFQKGDIAEGYSVSREKKESFPLTVTSAQKNPTAFYLCASNRDRYQETQYFGPGTRLLVL.

The chain recombines TRBV6-5 with TRBJ2-5; 8 bases map to TRBD1. This CDR3 is built from 15 residues. V dropped 8 bases and J dropped 3; count of bases not matched to a gene: 11. Germline V CDR1 and CDR2: MNHEY, SVGAGI. In nucleotides, the CDR3 is TGTGCCAGCCTCACCCATGGACAGGGAAAAGAGACCCAGTACTTC. Its protein is CASLTHGQGKETQYF.

J is TRBJ2-2 and V is TRBV2; 7 bases agree with TRBD2. The length of the CDR3 is 14 residues. The germline V gene encodes CDR1 SNHLY and CDR2 FYNNEI. V shed 4 bases, J shed 4 bases, and the junction held 3 bases outside the gene matches. The CDR3 is CASSALASTGELFF. In DNA form, the CDR3 reads TGTGCCAGCAGTGCACTAGCGAGCACCGGGGAGCTGTTTTTT.

CDR3 amino acids: CASSLATSLDEQFF. DNA of the CDR3: TGTGCCAGCAGCTTGGCAACATCGTTGGATGAGCAGTTCTTC. The chain recombines TRBV5-6 with TRBJ2-1, with D unclear. The germline V and J ends were trimmed by 0 bases and 8 bases, with 12 bases remaining between them. The CDR3 runs 14 residues. CDR1 and CDR2 (germline): SGHDT, YYEEEE.

In its sample, this clone was seen once. The chain has TRBV28 and TRBJ2-3; D may be TRBD1 (5 bases). V was shortened by 7 bases and J by 2 bases, with 16 bases between the two germline ends. CDR1 MDHEN and CDR2 SYDVKM come from the germline V gene. This CDR3 has 15 amino acids. The CDR3 loop is CASNTGPSFTDTQYF. DNA for the CDR3: TGTGCCAGCAATACAGGCCCCTCCTTCACAGATACGCAGTATTTT.